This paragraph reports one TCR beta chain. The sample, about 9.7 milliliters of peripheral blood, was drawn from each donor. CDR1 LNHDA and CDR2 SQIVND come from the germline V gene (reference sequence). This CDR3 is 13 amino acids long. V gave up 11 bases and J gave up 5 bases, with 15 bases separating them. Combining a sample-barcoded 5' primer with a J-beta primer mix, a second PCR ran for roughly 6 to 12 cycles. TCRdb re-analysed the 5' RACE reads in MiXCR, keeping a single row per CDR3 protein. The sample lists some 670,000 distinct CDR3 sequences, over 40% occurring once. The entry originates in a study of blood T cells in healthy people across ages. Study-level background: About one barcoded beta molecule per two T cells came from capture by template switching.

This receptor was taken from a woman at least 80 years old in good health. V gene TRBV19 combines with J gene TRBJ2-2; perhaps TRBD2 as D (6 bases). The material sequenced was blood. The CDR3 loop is CAGGAPFTGELFF. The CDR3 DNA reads TGTGCCGGAGGGGCCCCTTTTACCGGGGAGCTGTTTTTT.